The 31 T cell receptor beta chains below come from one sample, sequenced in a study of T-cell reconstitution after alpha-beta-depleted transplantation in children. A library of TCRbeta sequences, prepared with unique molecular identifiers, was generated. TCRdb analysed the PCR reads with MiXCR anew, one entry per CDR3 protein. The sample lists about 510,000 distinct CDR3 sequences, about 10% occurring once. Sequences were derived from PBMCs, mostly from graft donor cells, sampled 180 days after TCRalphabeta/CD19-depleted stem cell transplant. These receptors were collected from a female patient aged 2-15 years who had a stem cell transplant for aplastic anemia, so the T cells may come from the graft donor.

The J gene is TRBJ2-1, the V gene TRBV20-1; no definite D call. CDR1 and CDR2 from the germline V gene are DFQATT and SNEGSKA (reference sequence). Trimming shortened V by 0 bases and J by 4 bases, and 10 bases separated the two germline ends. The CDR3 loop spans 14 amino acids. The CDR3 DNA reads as TGCAGTGCTAGAGATCGACGGGTTTACAATGAGCAGTTCTTC. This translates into CSARDRRVYNEQFF.

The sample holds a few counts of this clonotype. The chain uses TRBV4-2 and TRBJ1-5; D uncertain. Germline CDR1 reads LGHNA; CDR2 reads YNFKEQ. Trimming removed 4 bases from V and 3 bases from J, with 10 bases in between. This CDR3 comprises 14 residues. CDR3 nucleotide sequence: TGTGCCAGCAGCCCGCAGCGAACCAATCAGCCCCAGCATTTT. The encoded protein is CASSPQRTNQPQHF.

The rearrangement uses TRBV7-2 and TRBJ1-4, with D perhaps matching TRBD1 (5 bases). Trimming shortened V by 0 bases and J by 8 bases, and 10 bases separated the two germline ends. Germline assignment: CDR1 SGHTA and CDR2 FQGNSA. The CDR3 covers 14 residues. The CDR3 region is CASSLAGRDEKLFF. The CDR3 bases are TGTGCCAGCAGCTTAGCGGGCAGGGACGAAAAACTGTTTTTT.

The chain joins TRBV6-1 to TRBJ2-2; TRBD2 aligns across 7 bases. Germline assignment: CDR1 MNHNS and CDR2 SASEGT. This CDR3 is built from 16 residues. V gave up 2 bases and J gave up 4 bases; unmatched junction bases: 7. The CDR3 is CASSEFILASTGELFF. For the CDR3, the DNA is TGTGCCAGCAGTGAATTTATACTAGCGAGCACCGGGGAGCTGTTTTTT.

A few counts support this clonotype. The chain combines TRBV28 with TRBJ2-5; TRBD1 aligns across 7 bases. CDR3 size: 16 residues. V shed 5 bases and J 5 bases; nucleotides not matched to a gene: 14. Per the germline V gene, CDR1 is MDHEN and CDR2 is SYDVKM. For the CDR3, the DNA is TGTGCCAGCAGTCCCTACAGGGGACACGCAGAGGAGACCCAGTACTTC. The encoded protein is CASSPYRGHAEETQYF.

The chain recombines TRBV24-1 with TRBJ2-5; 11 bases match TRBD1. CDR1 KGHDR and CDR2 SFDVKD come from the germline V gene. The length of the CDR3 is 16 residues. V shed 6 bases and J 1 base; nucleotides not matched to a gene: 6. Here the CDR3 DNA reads TGTGCCACCAGTCCCGGACAGGGGGCCATCCAAGAGACCCAGTACTTC. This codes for CATSPGQGAIQETQYF.

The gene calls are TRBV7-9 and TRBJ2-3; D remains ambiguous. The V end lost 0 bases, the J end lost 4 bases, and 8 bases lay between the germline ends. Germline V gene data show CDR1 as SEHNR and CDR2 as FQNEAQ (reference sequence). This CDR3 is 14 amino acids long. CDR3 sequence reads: CASSLAGLADTQYF. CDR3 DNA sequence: TGTGCCAGCAGCTTAGCAGGGTTGGCAGATACGCAGTATTTT. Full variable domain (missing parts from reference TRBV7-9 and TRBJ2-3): DTGVSQNPRHKITKRGQNVTFRCDPISEHNRLYWYRQTLGQGPEFLTYFQNEAQLEKSRLLSDRFSAERPKGSFSTLEIQRTEQGDSAMYLCASSLAGLADTQYFGPGTRLTVL.

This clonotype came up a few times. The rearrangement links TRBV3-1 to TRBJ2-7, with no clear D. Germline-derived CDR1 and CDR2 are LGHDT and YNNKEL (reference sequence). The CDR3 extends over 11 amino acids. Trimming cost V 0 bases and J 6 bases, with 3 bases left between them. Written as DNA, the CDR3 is TGTGCCAGCAGCCAAGATCGCGAGCAGTACGTC. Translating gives CASSQDREQYV.

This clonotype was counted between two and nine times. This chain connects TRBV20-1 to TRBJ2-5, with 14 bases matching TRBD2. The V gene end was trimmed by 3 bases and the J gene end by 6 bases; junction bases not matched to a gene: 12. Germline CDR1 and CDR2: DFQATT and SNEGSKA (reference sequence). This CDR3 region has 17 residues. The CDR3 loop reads CSASRGLAGVREKTQYF. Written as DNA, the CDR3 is TGCAGTGCTAGTAGGGGACTAGCGGGAGTAAGGGAAAAGACCCAGTACTTC.

CDR3 in amino acids: CASSQAPEPTAGELFF. In DNA form, the CDR3 reads TGCGCCAGCAGCCAAGCTCCTGAACCAACGGCCGGGGAGCTGTTTTTT. The chain is built from TRBV4-3 and TRBJ2-2; D unresolved. Per germline, CDR1 LGHNA and CDR2 YSLEER. This CDR3 is built from 16 residues. V lost 1 base, J lost 6 bases, and 15 bases lay in between.

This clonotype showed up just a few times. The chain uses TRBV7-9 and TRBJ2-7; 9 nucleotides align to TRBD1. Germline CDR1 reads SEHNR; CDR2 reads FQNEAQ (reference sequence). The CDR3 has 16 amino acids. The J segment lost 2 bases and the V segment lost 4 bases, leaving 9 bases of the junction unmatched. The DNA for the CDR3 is TGTGCCAGCAGCTACCACCGGGACAGGGCCACCTACGAGCAGTACTTC. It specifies CASSYHRDRATYEQYF.

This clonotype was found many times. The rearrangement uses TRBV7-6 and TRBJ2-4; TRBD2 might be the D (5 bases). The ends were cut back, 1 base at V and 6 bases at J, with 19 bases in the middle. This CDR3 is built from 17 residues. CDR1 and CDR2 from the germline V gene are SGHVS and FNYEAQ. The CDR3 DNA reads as TGTGCCAGCAGCTTAGGGCCGTATCCTAGGGCGGGAAACATTCAGTACTTC. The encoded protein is CASSLGPYPRAGNIQYF.

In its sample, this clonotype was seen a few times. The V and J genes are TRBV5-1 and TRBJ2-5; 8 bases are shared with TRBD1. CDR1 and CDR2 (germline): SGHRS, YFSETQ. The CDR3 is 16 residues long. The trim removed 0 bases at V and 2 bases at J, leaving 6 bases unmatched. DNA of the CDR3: TGCGCCAGCAGCTTGGGACAGGGGATTTGGCAAGAGACCCAGTACTTC. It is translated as CASSLGQGIWQETQYF. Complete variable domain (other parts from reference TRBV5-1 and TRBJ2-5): KAGVTQTPRYLIKTRGQQVTLSCSPISGHRSVSWYQQTPGQGLQFLFEYFSETQRNKGNFPGRFSGRQFSNSRSEMNVSTLELGDSALYLCASSLGQGIWQETQYFGPGTRLLVL.

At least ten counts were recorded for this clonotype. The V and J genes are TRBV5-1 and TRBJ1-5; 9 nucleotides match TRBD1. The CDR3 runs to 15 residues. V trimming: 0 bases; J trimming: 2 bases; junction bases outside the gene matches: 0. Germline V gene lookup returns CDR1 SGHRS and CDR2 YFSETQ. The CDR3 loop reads CASSLGDRGNQPQHF. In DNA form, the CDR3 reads TGCGCCAGCAGCTTGGGGGACAGGGGCAATCAGCCCCAGCATTTT. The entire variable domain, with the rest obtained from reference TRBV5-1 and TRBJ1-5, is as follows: KAGVTQTPRYLIKTRGQQVTLSCSPISGHRSVSWYQQTPGQGLQFLFEYFSETQRNKGNFPGRFSGRQFSNSRSEMNVSTLELGDSALYLCASSLGDRGNQPQHFGDGTRLSIL.

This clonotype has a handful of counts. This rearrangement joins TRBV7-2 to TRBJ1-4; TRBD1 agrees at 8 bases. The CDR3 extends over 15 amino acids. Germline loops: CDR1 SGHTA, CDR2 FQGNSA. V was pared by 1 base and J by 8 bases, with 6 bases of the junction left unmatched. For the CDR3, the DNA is TGTGCCAGCAGCTTAGGCTGGACAGGGTCCGAAAAACTGTTTTTT. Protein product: CASSLGWTGSEKLFF.

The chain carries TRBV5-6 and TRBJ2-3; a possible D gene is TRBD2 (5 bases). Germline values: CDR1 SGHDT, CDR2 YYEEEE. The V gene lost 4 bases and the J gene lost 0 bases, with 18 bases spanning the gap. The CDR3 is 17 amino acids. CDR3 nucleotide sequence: TGTGCCAGCAGCACGTGGGGAGTGCGGAGCAGCACAGATACGCAGTATTTT. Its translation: CASSTWGVRSSTDTQYF. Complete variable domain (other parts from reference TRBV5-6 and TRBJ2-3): DAGVTQSPTHLIKTRGQQVTLRCSPKSGHDTVSWYQQALGQGPQFIFQYYEEEERQRGNFPDRFSGHQFPNYSSELNVNALLLGDSALYLCASSTWGVRSSTDTQYFGPGTRLTVL.

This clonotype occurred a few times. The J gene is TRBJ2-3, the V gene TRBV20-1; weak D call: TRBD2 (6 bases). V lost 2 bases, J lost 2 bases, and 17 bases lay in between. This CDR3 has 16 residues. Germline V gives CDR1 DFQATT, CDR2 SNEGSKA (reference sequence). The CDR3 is CSARRISGLSTDTQYF. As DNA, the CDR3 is TGCAGTGCTAGAAGAATTAGCGGTCTCTCCACAGATACGCAGTATTTT.

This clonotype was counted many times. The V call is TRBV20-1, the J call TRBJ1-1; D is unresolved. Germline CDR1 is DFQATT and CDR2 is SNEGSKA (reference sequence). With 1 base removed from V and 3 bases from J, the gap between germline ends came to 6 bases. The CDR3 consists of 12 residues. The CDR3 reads CSARAAYTEAFF. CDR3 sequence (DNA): TGCAGTGCTAGAGCGGCCTACACTGAAGCTTTCTTT.

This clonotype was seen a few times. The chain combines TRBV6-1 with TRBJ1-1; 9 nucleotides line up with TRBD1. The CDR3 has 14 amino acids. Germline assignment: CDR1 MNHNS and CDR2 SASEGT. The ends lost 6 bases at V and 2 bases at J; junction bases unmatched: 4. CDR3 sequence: CASSKDRGNTEAFF. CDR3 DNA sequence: TGTGCCAGCAGCAAGGACAGGGGTAACACTGAAGCTTTCTTT.

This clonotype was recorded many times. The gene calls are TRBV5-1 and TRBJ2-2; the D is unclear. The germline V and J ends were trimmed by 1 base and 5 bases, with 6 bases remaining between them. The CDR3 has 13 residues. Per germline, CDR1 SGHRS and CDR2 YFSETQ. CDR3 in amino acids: CASSLSATGELFF. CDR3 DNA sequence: TGCGCCAGCAGCTTGTCAGCTACCGGGGAGCTGTTTTTT.

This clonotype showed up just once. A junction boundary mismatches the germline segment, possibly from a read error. The CDR3 sequence: CASSSGGTGGYDQYF. CDR3 in DNA: TGTGCCAGCAGCTCTGGTGGGACAGGGGGCTACGACCAGTACTTC. The chain carries TRBV7-2 and TRBJ2-7; 12 nucleotides match TRBD1. The CDR3 loop spans 15 amino acids. Germline CDR1 is SGHTA and CDR2 is FQGNSA.

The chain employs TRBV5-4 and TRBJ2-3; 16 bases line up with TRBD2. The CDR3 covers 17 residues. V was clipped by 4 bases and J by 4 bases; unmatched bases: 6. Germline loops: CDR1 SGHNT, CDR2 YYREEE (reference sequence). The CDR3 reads CASSAGTSGRAADTQYF. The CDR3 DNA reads TGTGCCAGCAGCGCCGGGACTAGCGGGAGGGCGGCAGATACGCAGTATTTT.

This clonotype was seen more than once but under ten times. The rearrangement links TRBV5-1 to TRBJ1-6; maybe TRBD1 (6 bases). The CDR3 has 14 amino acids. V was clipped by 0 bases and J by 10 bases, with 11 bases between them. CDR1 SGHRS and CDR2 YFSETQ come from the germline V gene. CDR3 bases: TGCGCCAGCAGCTTGGCCGGGAGGGGGTCACCCCTCCACTTT. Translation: CASSLAGRGSPLHF.

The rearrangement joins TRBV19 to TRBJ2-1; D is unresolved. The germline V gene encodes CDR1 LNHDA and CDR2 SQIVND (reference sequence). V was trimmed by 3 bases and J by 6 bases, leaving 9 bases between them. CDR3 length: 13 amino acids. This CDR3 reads CASSIHPPNEQFF. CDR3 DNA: TGTGCCAGTAGTATTCACCCACCCAATGAGCAGTTCTTC.

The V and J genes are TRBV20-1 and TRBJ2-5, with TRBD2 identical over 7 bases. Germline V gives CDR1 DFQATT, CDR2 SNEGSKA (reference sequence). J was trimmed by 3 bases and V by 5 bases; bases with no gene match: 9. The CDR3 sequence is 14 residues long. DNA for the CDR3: TGCAGTGCTGCCAGGGCGGGAGTAAAAGAGACCCAGTACTTC. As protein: CSAARAGVKETQYF.

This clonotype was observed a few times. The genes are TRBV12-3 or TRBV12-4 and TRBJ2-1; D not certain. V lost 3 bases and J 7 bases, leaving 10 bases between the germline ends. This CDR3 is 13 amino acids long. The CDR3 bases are TGTGCCAGCAGTTTTCCCCAGATGAATGAGCAGTTCTTC. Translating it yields CASSFPQMNEQFF.

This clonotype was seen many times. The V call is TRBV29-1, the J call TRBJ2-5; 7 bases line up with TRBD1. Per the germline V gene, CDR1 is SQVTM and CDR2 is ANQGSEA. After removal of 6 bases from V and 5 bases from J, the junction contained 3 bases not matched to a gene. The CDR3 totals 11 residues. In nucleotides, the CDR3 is TGCAGCGTCCCCAGGGGGGAGACCCAGTACTTC. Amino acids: CSVPRGETQYF.

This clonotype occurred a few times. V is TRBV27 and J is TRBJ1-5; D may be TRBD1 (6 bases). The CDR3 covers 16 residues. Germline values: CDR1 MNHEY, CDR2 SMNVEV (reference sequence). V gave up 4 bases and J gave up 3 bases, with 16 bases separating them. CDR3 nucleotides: TGTGCCAGCAGTTCCCTTCGGACAGATCTCAATCAGCCCCAGCATTTT. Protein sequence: CASSSLRTDLNQPQHF.

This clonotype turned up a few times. The CDR3 DNA reads TGTGCCACCAGCAGAGGTCCAGGGGCGAGCTCCTACGAGCAGTACGTC. It encodes CATSRGPGASSYEQYV. The chain is built from TRBV15 and TRBJ2-7; maybe TRBD1 (6 bases). CDR3 length equals 16 residues. Trimming removed 1 base from V and 0 bases from J, with 13 bases in between. Germline V gene data show CDR1 as LNHNV and CDR2 as YYDKDF (reference sequence).

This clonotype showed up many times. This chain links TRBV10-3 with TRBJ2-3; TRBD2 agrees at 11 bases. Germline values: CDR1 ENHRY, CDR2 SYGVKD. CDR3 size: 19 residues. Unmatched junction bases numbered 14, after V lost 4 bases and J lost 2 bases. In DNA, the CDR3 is TGTGCCATCAGTGGGCCTAACCTGCGACTAGCGGGAAACACAGATACGCAGTATTTT. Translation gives CAISGPNLRLAGNTDTQYF.

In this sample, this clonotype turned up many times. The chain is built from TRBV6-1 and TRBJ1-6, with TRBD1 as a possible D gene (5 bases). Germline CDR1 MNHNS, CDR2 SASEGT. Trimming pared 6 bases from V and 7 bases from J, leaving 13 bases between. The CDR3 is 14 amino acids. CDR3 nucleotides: TGTGCCAGCAGACCCGACAGTGGGAATTCACCCCTCCACTTT. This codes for CASRPDSGNSPLHF.